Included here is one T cell receptor beta chain sequence, with context. Its binding antigen is unknown. Per-base quality was not reported, and no clone a single base away is much larger than it. The data derive from a study of CD8 T cells in Susac syndrome (dated by TCRdb to about 2019). Study-level background: Whether CD8+ T cell activation and differentiation in Susac syndrome was antigen driven was tested using repertoire sequencing. Clonality of the CD8+ T cell repertoire was compared between more than 10 healthy donors, approximately 14 Susac syndrome patients and roughly 16 multiple sclerosis patients.

The junction carries 12 bases between V and J, which are trimmed by 1 base and 3 bases respectively. The cysteine opens and the phenylalanine closes a CDR3 of 14 amino acids. CDR3 DNA is the only sequence kept; it has 42 bases, read in frame from the first base. For CDR1 and CDR2, the germline V gene (reference sequence) lists GTSNPN and SVGIG. Peripheral blood CD8+ and CD4+ T cells from healthy donors, Susac syndrome patients and multiple sclerosis patients were profiled by high-throughput TCR beta sequencing. Multiple sclerosis controls were treatment-naive patients with stable or active relapsing-remitting disease fulfilling revised McDonald criteria. Bulk CD8+ and CD4+ T cells were purified by magnetic negative isolation, while CD8+ TEMRA cells were enriched using FACS. Blood was collected in EDTA tubes and processed within 24 hours, with PBMCs isolated through density gradient centrifugation. PBMCs intended for TCR sequencing were frozen in liquid nitrogen and were later thawed in a 37 degrees C water bath. Purity of sorted or isolated CD4+, CD8+ and CD8+ TEMRA cells was at least 90%.

RNA was extracted using the RNeasy kit, and roughly 0.5 to 1 microgram was reverse transcribed with random hexamers. The immunoSEQ multiplex PCR assay, covering 54 Vbeta and 13 Jbeta segments, was used to amplify TCR beta CDR3 regions. PCR amplification bias was corrected by using a synthetic template baseline for primer optimization and computational correction. On the authors' methods: Only productive sequences were kept, with reads annotated to V, D and J genes according to IMGT and analyzed in immunoSEQ Analyzer. Clonality was calculated as one minus the Shannon entropy normalized by log2 of the number of productive unique sequences. Public and private clones were assessed among the 100 most prevalent clones of each patient and control. Clones were defined as Susac-specific if absent from the healthy and MS cohorts, from 900 to 1,300 published viral clones and from other ImmuneACCESS disease sequences. TCRdb's own reprocessing of the public reads used fastp at Q25 and MiXCR and kept productive beta chains. Each CDR3 protein gets just one entry, which takes the most common genes and DNA from the rows behind it. It is TCRdb's table, rather than the study itself, that gives the V and J calls and clone size. Within this sample are approximately 150,000 distinct CDR3 sequences, with roughly 80% of them counted one time only. Together, the top ten hold around 0.49% of the sample.

What the authors observed across the whole study: The number of individuals in the TCR sequencing and HLA analysis was acknowledged as relatively small.

The specimen sequenced was CD8+ T cells from PBMCs. The sequence derives from a human donor with multiple sclerosis. The sequence is built from TRBV30 and TRBJ1-1; the D gene is not confidently resolved. The CDR3 corresponds to CAWSARSPYTEAFF. The nucleotide sequence is given as TGTGCCTGGAGTGCCCGTAGCCCTTACACTGAAGCTTTCTTT. The reference TRBV30 and TRBJ1-1 proteins fill in what lies around the CDR3, so the full variable domain reads SQTIHQWPATLVQPVGSPLSLECTVEGTSNPNLYWYRQAAGRGLQLLFYSVGIGQISSEVPQNLSASRPQDRQFILSSKKLLLSDSGFYLCAWSARSPYTEAFFGQGTRLTVV.